What follows are 11 T cell receptor beta chains derived from one specimen sequenced in a study of T cell responses to AZD1222 COVID-19 vaccine. Measured with immunoSEQ multiplex PCR; TCRdb has only the in-frame clones, and not every one. The table records fewer than 150,000 clones, roughly 88% of them present only once. The starting material was peripheral blood, obtained 28 days after the second AZD1222 dose. The receptors were gathered from an adult who received the AZD1222 COVID-19 vaccine.

CDR3 amino acids: CASSIHDSQPQHF. CDR3 nucleotide sequence: TGTGCCAGTAGTATTCATGACTCTCAGCCCCAGCATTTT. This chain connects TRBV19 to TRBJ1-5; D unclear. V was clipped by 3 bases and J by 6 bases, with 9 bases between them. The CDR3 sequence is 13 residues long. Germline assignment: CDR1 LNHDA and CDR2 SQIVND (reference sequence).

This clone was picked up a small number of times. The rearrangement joins TRBV6-2 or TRBV6-3 to TRBJ2-7; D is undetermined. V was shortened by 5 bases and J by 4 bases, with 12 bases between the two germline ends. Germline loops: CDR1 MNHEY, CDR2 SVGEGT. This CDR3 comprises 13 residues. CDR3 nucleotide sequence: TGTGCCAGCAGTCCCCAACCGTCTTACGAGCAGTACTTC. Residues: CASSPQPSYEQYF.

The chain joins TRBV6-5 to TRBJ2-7, with a possible D match to TRBD1 (5 bases). The length of the CDR3 is 14 residues. The V gene lost 0 bases and the J gene lost 4 bases, with 10 bases spanning the gap. Germline V gene sequence: CDR1 MNHEY, CDR2 SVGAGI. The CDR3 coding sequence is TGTGCCAGCAGTTACTCGCGCAGGGCTTACGAGCAGTACTTC. It is translated as CASSYSRRAYEQYF.

This chain joins TRBV5-5 and TRBJ1-1; D call uncertain. Trimming took off 4 bases at V and 3 bases at J, with 16 bases between the two ends. From germline, CDR1 is SGHKS and CDR2 YYEKEE (reference sequence). The CDR3 runs to 15 residues. In DNA, the CDR3 is TGTGCCAGCAGCCCGTCGACCCTACAGCACACTGAAGCTTTCTTT. This codes for CASSPSTLQHTEAFF.

This clone was picked up a small number of times. The J gene is TRBJ2-7, the V gene TRBV9; TRBD1 matches at 10 bases. Germline values: CDR1 SGDLS, CDR2 YYNGEE. This CDR3 is 12 amino acids long. V lost 7 bases and J lost 4; bases outside the gene matches: 2. CDR3 sequence: CASGTGDYEQYF. Here the CDR3 DNA reads TGTGCCAGCGGGACAGGGGATTACGAGCAGTACTTC.

The genes are TRBV5-4 and TRBJ2-5; D remains unclear. The germline V gene encodes CDR1 SGHNT and CDR2 YYREEE (reference sequence). The length of the CDR3 is 16 residues. Trimming pared 0 bases from V and 2 bases from J, leaving 14 bases between. CDR3 in DNA: TGTGCCAGCAGCTTGGGCCGATCTTCCCGACAAGAGACCCAGTACTTC. Translated: CASSLGRSSRQETQYF.

This chain joins TRBV19 and TRBJ2-7; 11 positions agree with TRBD2. The CDR3 extends over 15 amino acids. The trim removed 5 bases at V and 3 bases at J, leaving 6 bases unmatched. CDR1 is LNHDA and CDR2 is SQIVND in the germline V gene (reference sequence). The CDR3 sequence is CASSVAGTSGYEQYF. Here the CDR3 DNA reads TGTGCCAGTAGTGTCGCCGGGACTAGCGGCTACGAGCAGTACTTC.

This rearrangement joins TRBV25-1 to TRBJ1-1; no clear D. CDR3 length: 12 residues. CDR1 MGHDK and CDR2 SYGVNS come from the germline V gene. Trimming took 11 bases from V and 8 from J, leaving 18 bases between them. The CDR3 DNA reads as TGTGCCGGTCGAGGGCTTTCTGGGGAAGCTTTCTTT. Translation: CAGRGLSGEAFF.

The chain carries TRBV5-4 and TRBJ2-3; 9 positions match TRBD1. Unmatched junction bases numbered 8, after V lost 4 bases and J lost 5 bases. The CDR3 is 15 residues long. Germline CDR1 reads SGHNT; CDR2 reads YYREEE (reference sequence). CDR3 sequence: CASSEATGGGDTQYF. CDR3 nucleotide sequence: TGTGCCAGCAGCGAGGCGACAGGGGGAGGAGATACGCAGTATTTT.

J is TRBJ2-3 and V is TRBV27; 10 positions match TRBD2. CDR3 length: 17 amino acids. Germline V CDR1 and CDR2: MNHEY, SMNVEV (reference sequence). V gave up 5 bases and J gave up 4 bases; unmatched junction bases: 12. The DNA for the CDR3 is TGTGCCAGCAGTCTCCTTACTAGCGGGATAGGGGCAGATACGCAGTATTTT. This translates into CASSLLTSGIGADTQYF.

The rearrangement uses TRBV3-1 (or the pseudogene TRBV3-2) and TRBJ1-1, with no clear D. Per the germline V gene, CDR1 is LGHDT and CDR2 is YNNKEL (reference sequence). V gave up 4 bases and J gave up 0 bases, with 15 bases separating them. The CDR3 has 16 amino acids. The CDR3 DNA reads TGTGCCAGCAGCCCGCTGGGCGGGTCCATGAACACTGAAGCTTTCTTT. Residues: CASSPLGGSMNTEAFF.